This T cell receptor (beta chain) was sequenced for a study of blood T cell repertoires in COVID-19. The CDR3 sequence is 14 residues long. V lost 1 base and J 8 bases, leaving 12 bases between the germline ends. The germline V gene encodes CDR1 SEHNR and CDR2 FQNEAQ (reference sequence). In the source study's methods: Nucleated cell counts were estimated from reference gene primer amplification. The data were produced by immunoSEQ multiplex PCR, yet TCRdb's version contains in-frame clones alone and is incomplete. The DNA was the basis for D and trimming; V, J and clone size are from that table. The sample has 250,000 to 300,000 clones; approximately 91% are singletons.

V is TRBV7-9 and J is TRBJ2-1; D not resolved. Sequences were obtained from peripheral blood. The receptor was isolated from a woman in her sixties or seventies with acute or convalescent COVID-19. As DNA, the CDR3 is TGTGCCAGCAGCTTAGATCATACAGACGATGAGCAGTTCTTC. Translating it yields CASSLDHTDDEQFF.